This T cell receptor (beta chain) is drawn from a study of regulatory T cells in long-lasting Graves disease. Whole-study context: Newly diagnosed Graves' patients took antithyroid drugs under 3 months. Findings and caveats of the study: Accuracy may have been reduced by the small sample size.

The germline V and J ends were trimmed by 4 bases and 5 bases, with 9 bases remaining between them. CDR3 length: 13 residues. CDR1 is SNHLY and CDR2 is FYNNEI in the germline V gene. Time point noted: newly diagnosed GD, antithyroid drugs for less than 3 months. PBMCs were the source of the RNA used for TCR sequencing. This clonotype was detected many times. Antigen specificity is unknown. Researchers made TCR beta libraries by using iRepertoire HTBI primers and running Arm-PCR on CDR3 regions. From the multiplex PCR reads, TCRdb called clonotypes with MiXCR, one entry per CDR3 protein. The data show some 500,000 distinct CDR3 sequences, around 15% seen once. The sample also formed part of further work on T cells in Graves' hyperthyroidism and ophthalmopathy.

J is TRBJ1-5 and V is TRBV2; D is unclear. The sequenced sample was peripheral blood mononuclear cells (PBMCs), obtained at new diagnosis, from a patient treated with antithyroid drugs. The TCR comes from a woman in her forties or fifties with Graves disease. The CDR3 sequence is CASSVSGDQPQHF. CDR3 sequence (DNA): TGTGCCAGCAGTGTTAGTGGGGATCAGCCCCAGCATTTT.